These 10 T cell receptor beta chains share one sample of origin, sequenced in a study of T cell responses to AZD1222 COVID-19 vaccine. TCRdb's table, derived via immunoSEQ multiplex PCR, lists solely in-frame clones and lacks some. The data hold 120,000 or so clones, with just over 90% observed a single time. The sample consisted of peripheral blood, taken on day 0 of AZD1222 vaccination. These receptors were collected from an adult in good health.

This clone was seen a single time. The genes are TRBV5-1 and TRBJ1-2; TRBD1 agrees at 10 bases. Germline values: CDR1 SGHRS, CDR2 YFSETQ. The CDR3 extends over 13 amino acids. V lost 4 bases to trimming and J lost 8 bases; unmatched junction nucleotides: 5. CDR3 bases: TGCGCCAGCAGCGTGGGACAGGGGATAGGCTACACCTTC. Amino acids: CASSVGQGIGYTF.

The chain joins TRBV7-9 to TRBJ2-7; D is undetermined. The germline gives CDR1 SEHNR, CDR2 FQNEAQ (reference sequence). There are 14 residues in the CDR3. Trimming stripped 2 bases from V and 2 bases from J, with 10 bases between. The CDR3 region has the DNA TGTGCCAGCAGCTTACTTGACGGTCCCTACGAGCAGTACTTC. It codes for CASSLLDGPYEQYF.

The chain carries TRBV6-2 or TRBV6-3 and TRBJ2-3, with 7 positions matching TRBD2. CDR1 is MNHEY and CDR2 is SVGEGT in the germline V gene. The CDR3 covers 16 residues. V lost 0 bases and J lost 2; bases outside the gene matches: 5. This chain's CDR3 is CASSYSPSGYTDTQYF. The CDR3 DNA follows: TGTGCCAGCAGTTACTCTCCTAGCGGTTACACAGATACGCAGTATTTT.

This clone is a singleton in its sample. In DNA, the CDR3 is TGTGCCAGCAGTTACGTGCTCCAAGAGACCCAGTACTTC. It specifies CASSYVLQETQYF. The chain employs TRBV6-2 or TRBV6-3 and TRBJ2-5; unclear D gene. The CDR3 spans 13 residues. Trimming took off 2 bases at V and 1 base at J, with 5 bases between the two ends. Germline V gives CDR1 MNHEY, CDR2 SVGEGT.

The chain links TRBV6-5 to TRBJ2-7; tentatively, D is TRBD1 or TRBD2 (5 bases each). Germline values: CDR1 MNHEY, CDR2 SVGAGI. The CDR3 sequence is 14 residues long. Trimming shortened V by 6 bases and J by 2 bases, and 14 bases separated the two germline ends. Here the CDR3 reads CASRPGTSTYEQYF. The DNA of the CDR3 is TGTGCCAGCAGACCCGGGACGTCGACCTACGAGCAGTACTTC.

CDR3 loop: CASSLNRDSSYEQYF. As DNA, the CDR3 is TGTGCCAGCAGCTTAAATAGGGATAGCTCCTACGAGCAGTACTTC. The chain carries TRBV11-2 and TRBJ2-7; unclear D gene. V lost 2 bases to trimming and J lost 0 bases, with 11 bases between them. Germline CDR1 and CDR2: SGHAT and FQNNGV. The CDR3 loop spans 15 amino acids.

The gene calls are TRBV24-1 and TRBJ2-1; 10 bases agree with TRBD1. The V gene end was trimmed by 5 bases and the J gene end by 2 bases; junction bases not matched to a gene: 8. Germline V gene data show CDR1 as KGHDR and CDR2 as SFDVKD. There are 17 residues in the CDR3. The CDR3 loop is CATSATPGQGPYNEQFF. The CDR3 DNA follows: TGTGCCACCAGTGCCACACCGGGACAGGGGCCCTACAATGAGCAGTTCTTC.

The chain employs TRBV18 and TRBJ2-2; maybe TRBD2 (6 bases). The CDR3 covers 17 residues. With 4 bases removed from V and 0 bases from J, the gap between germline ends came to 15 bases. The germline CDR1 and CDR2 sequences are KGHSH and LQKENI. The CDR3 reads CASSRDLARANTGELFF. The DNA of the CDR3 is TGTGCCAGCTCACGGGACCTAGCGCGCGCGAACACCGGGGAGCTGTTTTTT.

The chain joins TRBV5-5 to TRBJ1-1, with TRBD1 matching over 7 bases. After removal of 3 bases from V and 5 bases from J, the junction contained 10 bases not matched to a gene. The CDR3 runs to 15 residues. Germline CDR1 is SGHKS and CDR2 is YYEKEE (reference sequence). The CDR3 nucleotides read TGTGCCAGCAGCTCCGGGCCAGGGGGGCGGACTGAAGCTTTCTTT. This encodes CASSSGPGGRTEAFF.

The rearrangement joins TRBV6-2 or TRBV6-3 to TRBJ2-5; no clear D gene. Trimming stripped 2 bases from V and 4 bases from J, with 5 bases between. The length of the CDR3 is 12 residues. The germline V gene encodes CDR1 MNHEY and CDR2 SVGEGT. For the CDR3, the DNA is TGTGCCAGCAGTTACCGAGGAGAGACCCAGTACTTC. It translates to CASSYRGETQYF.